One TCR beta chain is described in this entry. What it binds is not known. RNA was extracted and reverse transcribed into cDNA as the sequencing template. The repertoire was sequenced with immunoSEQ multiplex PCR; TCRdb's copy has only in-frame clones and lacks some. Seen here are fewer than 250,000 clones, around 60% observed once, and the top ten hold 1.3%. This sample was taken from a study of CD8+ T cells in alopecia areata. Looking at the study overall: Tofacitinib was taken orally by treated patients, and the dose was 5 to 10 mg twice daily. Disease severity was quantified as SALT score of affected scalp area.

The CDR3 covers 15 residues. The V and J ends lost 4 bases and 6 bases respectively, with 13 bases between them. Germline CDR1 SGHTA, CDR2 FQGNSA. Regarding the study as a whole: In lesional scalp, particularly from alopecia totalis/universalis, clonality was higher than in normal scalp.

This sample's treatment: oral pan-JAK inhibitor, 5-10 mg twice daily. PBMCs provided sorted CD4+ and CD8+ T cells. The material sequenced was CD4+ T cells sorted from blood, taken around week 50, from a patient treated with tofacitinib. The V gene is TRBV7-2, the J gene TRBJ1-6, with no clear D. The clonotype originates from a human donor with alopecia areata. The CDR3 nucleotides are TGTGCCAGCAGCTCAGAACTTGGGCGTAATTCACCCCTCCACTTT. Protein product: CASSSELGRNSPLHF.